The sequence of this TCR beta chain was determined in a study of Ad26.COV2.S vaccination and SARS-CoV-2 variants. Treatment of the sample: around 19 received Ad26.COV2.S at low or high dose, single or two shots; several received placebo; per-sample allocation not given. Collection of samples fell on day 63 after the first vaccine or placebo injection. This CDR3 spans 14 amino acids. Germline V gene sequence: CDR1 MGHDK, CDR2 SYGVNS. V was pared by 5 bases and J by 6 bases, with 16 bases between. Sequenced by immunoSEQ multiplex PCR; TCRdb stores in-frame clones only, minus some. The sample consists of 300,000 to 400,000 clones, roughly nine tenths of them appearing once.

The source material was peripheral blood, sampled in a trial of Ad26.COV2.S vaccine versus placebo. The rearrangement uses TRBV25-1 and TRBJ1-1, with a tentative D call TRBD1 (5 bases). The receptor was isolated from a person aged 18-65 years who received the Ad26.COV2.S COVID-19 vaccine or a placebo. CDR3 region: CASSIHPDSPEAFF. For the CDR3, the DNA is TGTGCCAGCAGTATCCACCCCGACAGTCCTGAAGCTTTCTTT.